The next 6 T cell receptor beta chains were all read from a single sample in a study of a mutant IDH1 vaccine in newly diagnosed glioma. Here immunoSEQ multiplex PCR was the method, and the copy in TCRdb shows in-frame clones only, minus some. The data show tens of thousands of clones, roughly 75% seen once. Sample time point: week 47, end of study. What each vaccine dose contained was 300 ug of mutant IDH1 20-mer peptide, accompanied by topical imiquimod. Their specific antigens are unknown. The material was PBMCs, obtained from a glioma patient whose treatment included an IDH1 peptide vaccine. Source of these receptors: a middle-aged man with glioma.

The chain is built from TRBV4-2 and TRBJ1-6; tentatively, D is TRBD1 (6 bases). Germline V gene sequence: CDR1 LGHNA, CDR2 YNFKEQ. The CDR3 is made up of 15 amino acids. The V end lost 0 bases, the J end lost 6 bases, and 9 bases lay between the germline ends. As DNA, the CDR3 is TGTGCCAGCAGCCAAGAACAGGGAAGTAATTCACCCCTCCACTTT. The encoded protein is CASSQEQGSNSPLHF.

The V gene is TRBV28, the J gene TRBJ1-5, with unresolved D. CDR1 MDHEN and CDR2 SYDVKM come from the germline V gene. Trimming stripped 6 bases from V and 5 bases from J, with 11 bases between. This CDR3 is 13 amino acids long. The CDR3 protein is CASRGRSHQPQHF. The CDR3, as DNA: TGTGCCAGCAGGGGCAGGAGCCATCAGCCCCAGCATTTT.

The rearrangement links TRBV30 to TRBJ1-3; D is perhaps TRBD1 (5 bases). Germline CDR1 GTSNPN, CDR2 SVGIG (reference sequence). The V and J ends lost 5 bases and 1 base respectively, with 12 bases between them. The CDR3 runs to 14 residues. CDR3 sequence: CAWQGRASGNTIYF. The CDR3 DNA reads as TGTGCCTGGCAGGGCAGAGCTTCTGGAAACACCATATATTTT. Filled out from reference TRBV30 and TRBJ1-3, the complete variable domain reads SQTIHQWPATLVQPVGSPLSLECTVEGTSNPNLYWYRQAAGRGLQLLFYSVGIGQISSEVPQNLSASRPQDRQFILSSKKLLLSDSGFYLCAWQGRASGNTIYFGEGSWLTVV.

The rearrangement joins TRBV18 to TRBJ1-2; no firm D call. The CDR3 has 15 amino acids. The V gene's germline CDR1 is KGHSH and CDR2 LQKENI. V was pared by 0 bases and J by 3 bases, with 11 bases between. Here the CDR3 reads CASSPPKGWDYGYTF. The CDR3 bases are TGTGCCAGCTCACCACCAAAGGGCTGGGACTATGGCTACACCTTC.

The chain has TRBV4-2 and TRBJ1-2; 9 bases match TRBD1. The CDR3 has 13 residues. Germline V gene lookup returns CDR1 LGHNA and CDR2 YNFKEQ. The ends lost 7 bases at V and 6 bases at J; junction bases unmatched: 6. This CDR3 is CASNPTGGDGYTF. The DNA of the CDR3 is TGTGCCAGCAACCCCACAGGGGGCGATGGCTACACCTTC.

J is TRBJ2-1 and V is TRBV4-1, with D maybe TRBD1 (6 bases). CDR3 length equals 15 residues. The V gene's germline CDR1 is MGHRA and CDR2 YSYEKL. The ends were cut back, 1 base at V and 11 bases at J, with 18 bases in the middle. As DNA, the CDR3 is TGCGCCAGCAGCCAAGCCCAACGGACAGCCGCCCAGCAGTTCTTC. Encoded protein: CASSQAQRTAAQQFF.